This record covers a single T cell receptor (beta chain). Its antigen is not yet known. Per-base qualities were not stored, and no clone one base away is much larger. The sample belongs to a study of radiation and T cells in renal cell carcinoma (dated by TCRdb to 2019 to 2021). Broadly, across the study: The samples were obtained from a clinical trial, where primary renal cell carcinomas were treated with 15 Gy stereotactic body radiation therapy and then removed by nephrectomy 4 weeks afterward. In the 53 samples combined, around 3.9 million unique CDR3 nucleotide sequences were found, encoding 2 million to 3 million unique CDR3 amino acid sequences. A total of 50 to 55 samples underwent TCR beta sequencing, made up of roughly 26 tumors and around 27 peripheral blood samples. What the work shows at the level of the full study, not this receptor alone: An increase in top tumor clonotypes in blood was observed from baseline to 2 weeks post-radiation, followed by contraction by 4 weeks, which was taken to suggest transient expansion of tumor-resident clones. Because no pretreatment tumor biopsies were available, whether clonotypes were present in the tumor at baseline could not be determined. Changes in the blood repertoire were not tracked past 4 weeks after treatment. Because the trial had a single-armed design, the trial could not examine how radiation dose or scheduling affected the TCR repertoire.

Via the germline V gene, CDR1 is SQVTM and CDR2 ANQGSEA. The CDR3 holds 12 amino acids from the cysteine to the phenylalanine. The DNA shown is the 36-base CDR3, in frame from base 1. V is cut by 6 bases and J by 1 base, and the space between the germline ends is 10 bases. Following the manufacturer's recommendations, the immunoSEQ kit was used to generate TCR beta libraries from genomic DNA. To prepare the libraries, a first multiplex PCR with proprietary primers was run, followed by a second PCR that added unique barcodes, and a bead cleanup was done after each round. A kit-provided positive control reaction and a negative control reaction were included in every sample batch. The final libraries underwent checking on an Agilent 4200 TapeStation D1000 ScreenTape, volumetric pooling, and quantification by qPCR. An Illumina NextSeq500 fitted with a MidOutput 150-cycle cartridge performed the sequencing, running 156 Read1 cycles and 15 Index1 cycles with the kit's custom primers. The pooled library was loaded at approximately 0.97 pM with roughly 19% PhiX control spiked in. On the study's bioinformatics: Vendor-processed data were analyzed in R, and a clonotype was defined as all T cells sharing the same CDR3 nucleotide sequence. In the clone abundance analyses, frequencies in each sample were normalized to that sample's 10,000 most abundant clones. Public T cell clones, averaging fewer than five per sample, were removed before analysis. Tumor-enriched clonotypes and baseline blood-enriched clonotypes were defined as those with an abundance difference of at least 32-fold between compartments. Clonotypes expanded or contracted between blood time points were identified with a beta-binomial differential abundance model. Tumor-blood repertoire similarity was measured with the Baroni-Urbani and Buser coefficient, and groups were compared using two-tailed Wilcoxon tests in R. TCRdb obtained this table from immuneACCESS and retained in-frame rearrangements with V and J assigned. These tables miss some clones; where compared with another copy, unresolved V genes account for less than half of the shortfall, and the remainder is unexplained. That table is the source of V, J and clone size, and D and trimming were worked out from the DNA. The sample records 60,000 to 80,000 clones, 82% of which are singletons. The biggest ten clones account for approximately 5.4% of the sample.

The sample's time point label, in plain terms: blood 2 weeks post-SBRT. The treatment or condition label here, explained by the study, means: 15 Gy SBRT to primary tumor, nephrectomy 4 weeks later. Serial peripheral blood from radiation-treated patients was sampled at baseline, 2 weeks and 4 weeks after SBRT to track tumor-enriched clonotypes. Every patient had renal cell carcinoma of clear cell pathology. Genomic DNA for TCR sequencing was prepared using the QIAamp DNA Blood Mini Kit (Qiagen). Only samples passing all quality control checks were included in the analyses. This clonotype was sampled from a man aged 55 to 69 with renal cell carcinoma. The sequencing here drew on blood, taken from a patient whose treatment included radiotherapy and nephrectomy. The chain uses TRBV29-1 and TRBJ2-7, with a tentative D gene TRBD1 over 6 matching bases. The sequence in DNA is TGCAGCGTGGTCGGACAGTCCTACGAGCAGTACTTC. This codes for CSVVGQSYEQYF.